Described below is a single T cell receptor beta chain sequence and its context. A single record per CDR3 protein comes from TCRdb applying MiXCR to the 5' RACE reads. The sample includes 200,000 to 250,000 distinct CDR3 sequences, 27% of them seen just once. This sample is part of a study of T-cell memory formation after mild COVID-19. Germline CDR1 is SGHRS and CDR2 is YFSETQ. The V segment lost 4 bases and the J segment 6 bases; nucleotides outside the gene matches: 10. This CDR3 has 14 residues. The chain recombines TRBV5-1 with TRBJ2-7; 7 positions agree with TRBD1. The sequence derives from an adult woman who had mild COVID-19 (a few samples of this study predate the infection). Cell type and time point are not known. The sequenced sample was PBMCs or a T cell subset sorted from them (not recorded which). CDR3 amino acids: CASSHGDSVSEQYF. The CDR3 DNA follows: TGCGCCAGCAGCCACGGGGACAGTGTCAGCGAGCAGTACTTC.